This TCR beta chain was sequenced for a study of blood T cells in healthy people across ages. A second about 7 to 11 cycle PCR used barcoded and J-beta primers. TCRdb re-called the 5' RACE reads through MiXCR, storing one row per CDR3 protein. Of about 970,000 distinct CDR3 sequences listed, just over 50% are singletons. CDR3 length: 15 amino acids. CDR1 and CDR2 from the germline V gene are MNHEY and SVGAGI. V lost 2 bases and J 0 bases, leaving 11 bases between the germline ends. The clonotype comes from a woman aged 55-69 years in good health. Sequencing input: blood. The chain carries TRBV6-5 and TRBJ2-7; D may match TRBD1 or TRBD2 (6 bases each). The DNA for the CDR3 is TGTGCCAGCAGTTACGGAGGGGGATACTCCTACGAGCAGTACTTC. Its translation is CASSYGGGYSYEQYF.